The source of this TCR beta chain is a study of cytomegalovirus exposure and HLA in healthy donors. Study-wide results and limits: The study dropped some indistinguishable V segments, TRBV6-2 and TRBV6-3 among them.

This clone was recorded only once. What it recognizes is unknown. The PCR ran on 60 Vbeta and 13 Jbeta primers. The protocol was immunoSEQ multiplex PCR, while the TCRdb copy is restricted to in-frame clones and leaves out a portion. This sample has 110,000 to 150,000 clones, with roughly 78% found just once. CDR3 length equals 12 residues. Germline V gene data show CDR1 as SGHNT and CDR2 as YENEEA. Trimming removed 8 bases from V and 5 bases from J, with 9 bases in between. The chain has TRBV11-3 and TRBJ2-2; unclear D gene. The sequencing sample was made of PBMCs. The sequence was obtained from a female donor in good health and CMV-seronegative. The CDR3 is CASSRTTGELFF. CDR3 nucleotide sequence: TGTGCCAGCTCTAGAACTACCGGGGAGCTGTTTTTT. Combining the CDR3 with reference TRBV11-3 and TRBJ2-2 gives the whole variable domain EAGVVQSPRYKIIEKKQPVAFWCNPISGHNTLYWYLQNLGQGPELLIRYENEEAVDDSQLPKDRFSAERLKGVDSTLKIQPAELGDSAVYLCASSRTTGELFFGEGSRLTVL.